Only a few counts were recorded for the clone carrying this T cell receptor beta chain. The data stem from a study of metastatic and nonmetastatic thyroid tumors. Study information: A comparison of repertoires was made across blood and tumor or nodule tissue from malignant and benign thyroid patients.

Via MiXCR, TCRdb re-called the PCR reads. The data hold under 25,000 clones, with about a quarter observed a single time. This CDR3 has 12 residues. Germline V gene data show CDR1 as WSHSY and CDR2 as SAAADI. Trimming removed 6 bases from V and 4 bases from J; junction bases left unmatched: 0. All patients reached thyroid surgery having received no treatment beforehand. This receptor was identified in a female donor with papillary thyroid cancer or a benign thyroid nodule (not recorded which). Some clones in this sample may be carry-over from other donors' samples. The rearrangement joins TRBV10-2 to TRBJ2-7; 10 bases map to TRBD2. The source material was blood. CDR3 in amino acids: CASRTSGYEQYF. For the CDR3, the DNA is TGCGCCAGCAGGACTAGCGGGTACGAGCAGTACTTC.